A selection of T cell receptor beta chains follows, all from one sample in a study of regulatory T cells in long-lasting Graves disease. In TCRdb, the multiplex PCR reads were re-called with MiXCR into one record per CDR3 protein. Among about 540,000 distinct CDR3 sequences listed, roughly 14% were seen once. The sample was also linked to a second study, of T cells in Graves' hyperthyroidism and ophthalmopathy.

The sample in question was peripheral blood mononuclear cells (PBMCs), obtained at new diagnosis, from a patient treated with antithyroid drugs. These receptors were obtained from a man aged 30-40 years with Graves disease. Each CDR3 is given with its conserved first and last residue. Each record gives: clone size, V gene, J gene, D gene, CDR3 protein. A D gene is named only where the DNA matches it firmly. Expanded clones are given a class, and other clones once, few, many or no size at all.

abundance: many
v_gene: TRBV30
j_gene: TRBJ1-1
d_gene: NA
CDR3aa: CAWRTQGNTEAFF

abundance: NA
v_gene: TRBV2
j_gene: TRBJ1-1
d_gene: NA
CDR3aa: CASSPGRDEAFF

abundance: NA
v_gene: TRBV5-5
j_gene: TRBJ2-7
d_gene: NA
CDR3aa: CASSLETLTYEQYF

abundance: many
v_gene: TRBV20-1
j_gene: TRBJ2-7
d_gene: NA
CDR3aa: CSALGGGAYRDEQYF

abundance: many
v_gene: TRBV20-1
j_gene: TRBJ2-7
d_gene: TRBD2
CDR3aa: CSVEAGGTTYEQYF

abundance: few
v_gene: TRBV6-1
j_gene: TRBJ2-4
d_gene: NA
CDR3aa: CASSEGVGAKNIQYF

abundance: many
v_gene: TRBV3-1
j_gene: TRBJ1-2
d_gene: NA
CDR3aa: CASSQRTPYGYTF

abundance: many
v_gene: TRBV29-1
j_gene: TRBJ2-7
d_gene: TRBD2
CDR3aa: CSARGGTYEQYF

abundance: NA
v_gene: TRBV9
j_gene: TRBJ2-2
d_gene: NA
CDR3aa: CASSVGPGELFF

abundance: NA
v_gene: TRBV4-1
j_gene: TRBJ2-3
d_gene: NA
CDR3aa: CASSDRETGRMFGADTQYF

abundance: few
v_gene: TRBV6-5
j_gene: TRBJ1-5
d_gene: TRBD1
CDR3aa: CASSYPGQGNQPQHF

abundance: NA
v_gene: TRBV6-9
j_gene: TRBJ1-1
d_gene: TRBD1
CDR3aa: CAGSYGTGDTEAFF

abundance: few
v_gene: TRBV19
j_gene: TRBJ2-1
d_gene: TRBD2
CDR3aa: CASSIDGSGRTREQFF

abundance: many
v_gene: TRBV3-1
j_gene: TRBJ2-2
d_gene: NA
CDR3aa: CASRFLGELFF

abundance: NA
v_gene: TRBV7-2
j_gene: TRBJ2-2
d_gene: TRBD2
CDR3aa: CASSRTRLNTGELFF

abundance: few
v_gene: TRBV19
j_gene: TRBJ2-2
d_gene: NA
CDR3aa: CASSLGTIAGELFF

abundance: NA
v_gene: TRBV18
j_gene: TRBJ2-3
d_gene: TRBD1
CDR3aa: CASSPTDRGITDTQYF

abundance: NA
v_gene: TRBV9
j_gene: TRBJ2-2
d_gene: TRBD2
CDR3aa: CASSVGAGGNTGELFF

abundance: NA
v_gene: TRBV7-2
j_gene: TRBJ2-1
d_gene: NA
CDR3aa: CASSLFRDEQFF

abundance: many
v_gene: TRBV15
j_gene: TRBJ2-7
d_gene: TRBD2
CDR3aa: CATGTRGYEQYF

abundance: many
v_gene: TRBV11-2
j_gene: TRBJ2-1
d_gene: TRBD1
CDR3aa: CASSDRDVYNEQFF

abundance: NA
v_gene: TRBV6-1
j_gene: TRBJ2-2
d_gene: TRBD1
CDR3aa: CASRQGAPNTGELFF

abundance: many
v_gene: TRBV19
j_gene: TRBJ1-5
d_gene: NA
CDR3aa: CASSIGGSQPQHF

abundance: many
v_gene: TRBV7-9
j_gene: TRBJ2-7
d_gene: NA
CDR3aa: CASSSNPGEQYF

abundance: NA
v_gene: TRBV5-4
j_gene: TRBJ2-7
d_gene: TRBD2
CDR3aa: CASSLGLAGPVSVYEQYF

abundance: NA
v_gene: TRBV11-1
j_gene: TRBJ2-7
d_gene: NA
CDR3aa: CASSSRGLGYEQYF

abundance: many
v_gene: TRBV2
j_gene: TRBJ1-2
d_gene: NA
CDR3aa: CASSMGVDYGYTF

abundance: NA
v_gene: TRBV19
j_gene: TRBJ1-1
d_gene: NA
CDR3aa: CGSAGNTEAFF

abundance: many
v_gene: TRBV30
j_gene: TRBJ1-2
d_gene: NA
CDR3aa: CAWSGTGLKVGYGYTF

abundance: few
v_gene: TRBV6-1
j_gene: TRBJ1-2
d_gene: NA
CDR3aa: CASSPTAGPWGYTF

abundance: NA
v_gene: TRBV20-1
j_gene: TRBJ1-2
d_gene: NA
CDR3aa: CSAKQGLGNYGYTF